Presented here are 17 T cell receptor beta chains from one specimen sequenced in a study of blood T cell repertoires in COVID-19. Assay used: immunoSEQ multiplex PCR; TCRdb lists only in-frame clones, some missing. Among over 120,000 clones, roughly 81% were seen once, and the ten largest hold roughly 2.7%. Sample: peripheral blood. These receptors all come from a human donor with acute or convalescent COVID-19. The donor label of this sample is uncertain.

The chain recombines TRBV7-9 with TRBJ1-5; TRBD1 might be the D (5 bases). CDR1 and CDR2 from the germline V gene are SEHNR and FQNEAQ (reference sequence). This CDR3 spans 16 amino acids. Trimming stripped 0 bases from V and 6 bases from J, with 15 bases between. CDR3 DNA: TGTGCCAGCAGCTTAGCGCAGGGAGGGCCCGGTCAGCCCCAGCATTTT. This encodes CASSLAQGGPGQPQHF.

The CDR3 coding sequence is TGTGCCAGCAGGATGAGGACTAGCATGGGGACCGGGGAGCTGTTTTTT. Translated: CASRMRTSMGTGELFF. This chain links TRBV6-4 with TRBJ2-2, with TRBD2 matching 8 bases. The CDR3 spans 16 residues. Per germline, CDR1 MRHNA and CDR2 SNTAGT. V lost 6 bases to trimming and J lost 5 bases; unmatched junction nucleotides: 11.

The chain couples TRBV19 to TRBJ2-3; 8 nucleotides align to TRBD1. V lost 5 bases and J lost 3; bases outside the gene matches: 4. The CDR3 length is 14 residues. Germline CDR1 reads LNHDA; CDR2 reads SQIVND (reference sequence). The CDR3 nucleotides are TGTGCCAGTAGTTTTGGACAGGGTACAGATACGCAGTATTTT. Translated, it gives CASSFGQGTDTQYF.

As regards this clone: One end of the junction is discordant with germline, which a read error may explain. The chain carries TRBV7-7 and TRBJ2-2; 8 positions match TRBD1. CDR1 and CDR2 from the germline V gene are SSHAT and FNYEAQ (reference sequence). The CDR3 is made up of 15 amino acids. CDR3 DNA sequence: TGTGCTAGCAGCCTACAACAGGGGGGCACCGGGGAGCTGTTTTTT. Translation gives CASSLQQGGTGELFF.

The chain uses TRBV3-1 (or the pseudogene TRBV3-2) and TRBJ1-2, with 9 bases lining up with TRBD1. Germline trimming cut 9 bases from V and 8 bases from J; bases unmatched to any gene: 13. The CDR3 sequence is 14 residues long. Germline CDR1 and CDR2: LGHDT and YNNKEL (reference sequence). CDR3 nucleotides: TGTGCCAGTTACAATACAGGGGGCGCGGAAGGCTACACCTTC. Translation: CASYNTGGAEGYTF.

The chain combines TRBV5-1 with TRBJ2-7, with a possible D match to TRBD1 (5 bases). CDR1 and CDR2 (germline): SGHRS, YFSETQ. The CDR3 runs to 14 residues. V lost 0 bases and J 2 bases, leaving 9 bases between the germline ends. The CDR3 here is CASSLEGRTYEQYF. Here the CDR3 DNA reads TGCGCCAGCAGCTTGGAGGGGCGTACCTACGAGCAGTACTTC.

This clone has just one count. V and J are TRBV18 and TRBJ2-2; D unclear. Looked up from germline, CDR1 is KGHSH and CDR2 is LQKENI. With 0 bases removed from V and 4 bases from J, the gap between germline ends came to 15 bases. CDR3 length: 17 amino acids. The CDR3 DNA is TGTGCCAGCTCACCACCGAGAAGCGCCTCGGGCACCGGGGAGCTGTTTTTT. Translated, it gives CASSPPRSASGTGELFF.

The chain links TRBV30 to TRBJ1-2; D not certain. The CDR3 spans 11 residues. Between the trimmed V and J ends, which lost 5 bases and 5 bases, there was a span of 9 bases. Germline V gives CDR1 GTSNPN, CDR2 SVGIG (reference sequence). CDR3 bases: TGTGCCTGGTTTAGTGTGTATGGCTACACCTTC. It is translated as CAWFSVYGYTF. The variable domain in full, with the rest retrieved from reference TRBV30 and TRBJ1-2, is SQTIHQWPATLVQPVGSPLSLECTVEGTSNPNLYWYRQAAGRGLQLLFYSVGIGQISSEVPQNLSASRPQDRQFILSSKKLLLSDSGFYLCAWFSVYGYTFGSGTRLTVV.

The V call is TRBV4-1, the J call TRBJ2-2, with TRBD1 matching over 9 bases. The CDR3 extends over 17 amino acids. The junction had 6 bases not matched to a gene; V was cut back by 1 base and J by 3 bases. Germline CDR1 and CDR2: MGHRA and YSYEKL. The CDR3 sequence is CASSQGPGQGDTGELFF. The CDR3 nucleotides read TGCGCCAGCAGCCAAGGCCCGGGACAGGGTGACACCGGGGAGCTGTTTTTT.

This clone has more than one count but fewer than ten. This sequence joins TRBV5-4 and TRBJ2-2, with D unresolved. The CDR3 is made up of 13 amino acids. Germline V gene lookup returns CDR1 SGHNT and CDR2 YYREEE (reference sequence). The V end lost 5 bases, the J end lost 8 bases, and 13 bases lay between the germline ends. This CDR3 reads CASRSISEGELFF. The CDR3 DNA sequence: TGTGCCAGCAGATCCATTTCTGAGGGGGAGCTGTTTTTT.

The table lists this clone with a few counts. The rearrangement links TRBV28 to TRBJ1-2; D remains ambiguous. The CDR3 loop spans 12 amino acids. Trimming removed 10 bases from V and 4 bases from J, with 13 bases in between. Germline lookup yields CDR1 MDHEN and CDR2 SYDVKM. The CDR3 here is CATRSVAYGYTF. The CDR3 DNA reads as TGTGCCACCAGAAGCGTCGCCTATGGCTACACCTTC.

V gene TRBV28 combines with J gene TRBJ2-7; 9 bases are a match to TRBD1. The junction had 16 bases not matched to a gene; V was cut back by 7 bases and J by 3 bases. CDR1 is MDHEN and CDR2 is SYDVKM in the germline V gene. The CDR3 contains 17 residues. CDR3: CASNENMGGQGHYEQYF. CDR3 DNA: TGTGCCAGCAACGAGAACATGGGGGGACAGGGACACTACGAGCAGTACTTC.

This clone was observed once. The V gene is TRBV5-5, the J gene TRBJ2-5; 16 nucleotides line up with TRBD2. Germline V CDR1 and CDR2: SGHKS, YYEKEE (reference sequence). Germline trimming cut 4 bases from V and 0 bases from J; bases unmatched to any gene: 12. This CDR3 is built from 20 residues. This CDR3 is CASSIGTSGGAALYQETQYF. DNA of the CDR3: TGTGCCAGCAGCATCGGGACTAGCGGGGGGGCTGCATTGTACCAAGAGACCCAGTACTTC.

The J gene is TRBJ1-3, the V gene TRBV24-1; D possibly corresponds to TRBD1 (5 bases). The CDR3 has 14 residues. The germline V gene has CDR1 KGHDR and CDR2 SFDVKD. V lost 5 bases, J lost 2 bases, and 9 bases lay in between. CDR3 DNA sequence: TGTGCCACCAGTGCTGGGGGGACTGGAAACACCATATATTTT. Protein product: CATSAGGTGNTIYF.

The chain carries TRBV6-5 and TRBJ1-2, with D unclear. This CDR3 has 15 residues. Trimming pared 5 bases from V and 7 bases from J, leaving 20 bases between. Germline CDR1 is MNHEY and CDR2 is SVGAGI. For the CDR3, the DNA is TGTGCCAGCAGTAAGACGACGGCGGCCTACGCTGGCTACACCTTC. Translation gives CASSKTTAAYAGYTF.

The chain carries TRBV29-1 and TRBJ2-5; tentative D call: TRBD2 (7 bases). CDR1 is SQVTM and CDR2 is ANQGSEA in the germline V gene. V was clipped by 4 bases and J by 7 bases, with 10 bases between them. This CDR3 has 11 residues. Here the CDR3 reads CSVGGGGTQYF. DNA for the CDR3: TGCAGCGTTGGCGGGGGCGGGACCCAGTACTTC.

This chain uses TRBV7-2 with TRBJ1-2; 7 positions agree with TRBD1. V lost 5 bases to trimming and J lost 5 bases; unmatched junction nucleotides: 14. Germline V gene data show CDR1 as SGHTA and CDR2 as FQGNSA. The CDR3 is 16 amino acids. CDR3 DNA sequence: TGTGCCAGCAGCCCCAGGGGCAGACAGGGTGCGTATGGCTACACCTTC. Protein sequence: CASSPRGRQGAYGYTF.